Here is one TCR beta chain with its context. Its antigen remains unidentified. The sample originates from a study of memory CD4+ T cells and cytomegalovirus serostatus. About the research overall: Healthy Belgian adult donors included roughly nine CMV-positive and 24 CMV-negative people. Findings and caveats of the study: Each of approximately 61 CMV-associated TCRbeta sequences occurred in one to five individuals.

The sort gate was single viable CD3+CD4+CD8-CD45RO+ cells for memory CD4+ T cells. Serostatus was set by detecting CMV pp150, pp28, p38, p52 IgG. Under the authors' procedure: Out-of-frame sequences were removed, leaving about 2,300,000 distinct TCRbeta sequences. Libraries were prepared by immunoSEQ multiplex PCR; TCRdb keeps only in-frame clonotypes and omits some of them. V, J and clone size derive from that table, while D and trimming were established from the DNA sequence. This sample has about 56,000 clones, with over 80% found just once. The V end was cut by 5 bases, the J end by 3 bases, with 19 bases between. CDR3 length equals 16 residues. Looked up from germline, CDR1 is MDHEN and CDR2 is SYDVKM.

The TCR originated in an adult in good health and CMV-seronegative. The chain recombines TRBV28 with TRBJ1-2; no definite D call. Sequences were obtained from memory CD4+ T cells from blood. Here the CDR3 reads CASSPLTPSRDYGYTF. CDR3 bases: TGTGCCAGCAGTCCCTTGACCCCTTCAAGGGACTATGGCTACACCTTC.